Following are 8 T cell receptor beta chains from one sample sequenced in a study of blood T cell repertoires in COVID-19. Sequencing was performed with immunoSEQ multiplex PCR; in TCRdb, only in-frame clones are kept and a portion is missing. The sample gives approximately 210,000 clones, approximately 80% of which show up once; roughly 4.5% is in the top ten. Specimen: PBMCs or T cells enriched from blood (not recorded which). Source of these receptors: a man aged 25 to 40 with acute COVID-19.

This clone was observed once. The CDR3 reads CASSRDTFSGNTIYF. The CDR3 bases are TGTGCCAGCAGCCGGGACACCTTCTCTGGAAACACCATATATTTT. The rearrangement links TRBV9 to TRBJ1-3; D might be TRBD1 (6 bases). Trimming took 4 bases from V and 0 from J, leaving 11 bases between them. CDR1 is SGDLS and CDR2 is YYNGEE in the germline V gene. CDR3 length: 15 amino acids.

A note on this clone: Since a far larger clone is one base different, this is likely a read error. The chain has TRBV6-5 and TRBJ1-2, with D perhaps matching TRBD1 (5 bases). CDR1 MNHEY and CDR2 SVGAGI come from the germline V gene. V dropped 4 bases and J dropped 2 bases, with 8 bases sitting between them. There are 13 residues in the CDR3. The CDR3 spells CASSFAGNYGYTF. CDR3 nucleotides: TGTGCCAGCAGTTTTGCAGGGAACTATGGCTACACCTTC.

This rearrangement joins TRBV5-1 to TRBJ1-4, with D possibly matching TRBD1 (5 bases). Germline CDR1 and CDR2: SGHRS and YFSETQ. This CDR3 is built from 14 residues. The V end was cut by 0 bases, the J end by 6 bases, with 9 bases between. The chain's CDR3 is CASSLEETDEKLFF. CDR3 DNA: TGCGCCAGCAGCTTGGAAGAGACAGATGAAAAACTGTTTTTT. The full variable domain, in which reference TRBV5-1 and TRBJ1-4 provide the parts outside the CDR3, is KAGVTQTPRYLIKTRGQQVTLSCSPISGHRSVSWYQQTPGQGLQFLFEYFSETQRNKGNFPGRFSGRQFSNSRSEMNVSTLELGDSALYLCASSLEETDEKLFFGSGTQLSVL.

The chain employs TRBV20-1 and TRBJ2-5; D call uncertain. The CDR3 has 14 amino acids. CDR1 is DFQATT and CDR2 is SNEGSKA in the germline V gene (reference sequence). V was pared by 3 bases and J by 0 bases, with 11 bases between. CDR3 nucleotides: TGCAGTGCTAGTAGAAACTCGTACCAAGAGACCCAGTACTTC. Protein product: CSASRNSYQETQYF.

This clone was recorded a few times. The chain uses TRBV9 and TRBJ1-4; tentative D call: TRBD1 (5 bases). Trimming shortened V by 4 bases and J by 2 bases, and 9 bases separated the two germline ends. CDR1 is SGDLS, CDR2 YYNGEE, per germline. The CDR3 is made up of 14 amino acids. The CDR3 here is CASSPRGTNEKLFF. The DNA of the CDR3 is TGTGCCAGCAGCCCCCGGGGGACTAATGAAAAACTGTTTTTT.

CDR3 protein: CASSAYEQYF. Written as DNA, the CDR3 is TGTGCCAGTAGCGCCTACGAGCAGTACTTC. The V gene is TRBV19, the J gene TRBJ2-7; no reliable D call. The germline V gene encodes CDR1 LNHDA and CDR2 SQIVND (reference sequence). Trimming shortened V by 6 bases and J by 2 bases, and 2 bases separated the two germline ends. The CDR3 sequence is 10 residues long.

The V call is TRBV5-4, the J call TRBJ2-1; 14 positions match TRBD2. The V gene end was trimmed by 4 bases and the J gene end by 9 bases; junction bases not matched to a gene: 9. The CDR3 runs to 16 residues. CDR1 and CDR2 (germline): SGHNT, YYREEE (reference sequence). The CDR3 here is CASSDRLAGGRAEQFF. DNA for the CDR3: TGTGCCAGCAGCGACAGACTAGCGGGGGGGCGCGCTGAGCAGTTCTTC.

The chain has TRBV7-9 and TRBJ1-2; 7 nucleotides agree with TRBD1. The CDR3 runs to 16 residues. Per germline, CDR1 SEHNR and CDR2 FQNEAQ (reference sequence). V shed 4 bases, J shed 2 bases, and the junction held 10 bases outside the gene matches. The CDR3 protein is CASSSTTGQGNYGYTF. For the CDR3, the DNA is TGTGCCAGCAGCTCCACGACAGGGCAGGGCAACTATGGCTACACCTTC. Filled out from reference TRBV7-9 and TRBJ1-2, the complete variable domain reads DTGVSQNPRHKITKRGQNVTFRCDPISEHNRLYWYRQTLGQGPEFLTYFQNEAQLEKSRLLSDRFSAERPKGSFSTLEIQRTEQGDSAMYLCASSSTTGQGNYGYTFGSGTRLTVV.